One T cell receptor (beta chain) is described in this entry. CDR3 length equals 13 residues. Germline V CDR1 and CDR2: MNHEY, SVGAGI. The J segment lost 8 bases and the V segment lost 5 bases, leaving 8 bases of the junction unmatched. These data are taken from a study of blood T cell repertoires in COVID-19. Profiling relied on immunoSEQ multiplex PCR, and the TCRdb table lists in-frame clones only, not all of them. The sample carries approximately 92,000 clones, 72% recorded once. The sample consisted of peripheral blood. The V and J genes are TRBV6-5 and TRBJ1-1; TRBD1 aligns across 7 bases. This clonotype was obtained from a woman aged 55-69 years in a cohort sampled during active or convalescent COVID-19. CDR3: CASSNAGTAEAFF. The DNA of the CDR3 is TGTGCCAGCAGTAACGCCGGGACAGCCGAAGCTTTCTTT.